What follows are 10 T cell receptor beta chains derived from one specimen sequenced in a study of CD4 and CD8 cells across lung adenocarcinoma regions (dated by TCRdb to about 2018). Library prep was done by PCR. Sequenced on a HiSeq X Ten. The public reads were reanalyzed by TCRdb: fastp trimming at Q25, MiXCR alignment, in-frame beta chains only. Here each entry gathers all rows of one CDR3 protein and keeps the most common genes and DNA. Across this sample there are some 20,000 distinct CDR3 sequences, with around half seen only once. Of the sample, 24% is held by the ten largest clones. Source material: CD8+ T cells from the center of a lung tumor. What this sample's cell subset or site label stands for: tumor center region. These receptors were taken from a female donor with lung adenocarcinoma. The CD4 and CD8 labels of this study may be unreliable.

This chain connects TRBV30 to TRBJ2-5, with D tentatively TRBD2 (5 bases). V gave up 2 bases and J gave up 2 bases, with 15 bases separating them. The CDR3 is 15 amino acids. Germline V gene sequence: CDR1 GTSNPN, CDR2 SVGIG (reference sequence). In nucleotides, the CDR3 is TGTGCCTGGAGTCCCATGTTCGAGGGACAAGAGACCCAGTACTTC. Amino acid sequence: CAWSPMFEGQETQYF.

V and J are TRBV27 and TRBJ1-6; D remains ambiguous. Germline lookup yields CDR1 MNHEY and CDR2 SMNVEV (reference sequence). V shed 5 bases and J shed 19 bases, with 30 bases lying between them. This CDR3 has 16 residues. The CDR3 DNA reads as TGTGCCAGCAGTAGCCTGGACGGCCGTTACTCCTACGAGCAGCACTTT. This sequence encodes CASSSLDGRYSYEQHF.

The rearrangement joins TRBV10-1 to TRBJ2-5; the D gene is possibly TRBD2 (7 bases). Trimming took 9 bases from V and 2 from J, leaving 19 bases between them. This CDR3 has 15 residues. The germline V gene has CDR1 WNHNN and CDR2 SYGVQD (reference sequence). CDR3: CARGPGGRVQETQYF. DNA for the CDR3: TGCGCCAGGGGCCCGGGGGGCCGGGTTCAAGAGACCCAGTACTTC.

The chain has TRBV6-1 and TRBJ1-2, with D unclear. Germline lookup yields CDR1 MNHNS and CDR2 SASEGT. The CDR3 contains 15 residues. Trimming shortened V by 1 base and J by 1 base, and 10 bases separated the two germline ends. In nucleotides, the CDR3 is TGTGCCAGCAGTGAAGATCTACAGATTAACTATGGCTACACCTTC. As protein: CASSEDLQINYGYTF.

A word on this clonotype: At one end the junction does not follow the germline gene, possibly because of a read error. The gene calls are TRBV27 and TRBJ2-3, with a possible D match to TRBD2 (7 bases). This CDR3 has 17 amino acids. Germline CDR1 reads MNHEY; CDR2 reads SMNVEV (reference sequence). The CDR3 reads CASSPDGGLYATDTQYF. The CDR3 DNA reads as TGTGCCAGCAGTCCAGACGGGGGGCTGTATGCCACAGATACGCAGTACTTT.

On this clonotype: At one boundary the junction diverges from the germline segment, which might be a read error. This chain links TRBV10-3 with TRBJ2-3, with a possible D match to TRBD1 (7 bases). CDR3 length: 15 amino acids. CDR1 and CDR2 from the germline V gene are ENHRY and SYGVKD. The CDR3 here is CATGEGGRDPDTQYF. In DNA, the CDR3 is TGTGCCACGGGGGAAGGGGGCCGAGACCCAGATACGCAGTACTTT.

A note on this clonotype: Because it lacks the conserved phenylalanine or tryptophan at the end, this CDR3 is likely a read error. The chain couples TRBV27 to TRBJ2-5; TRBD2 is a possible D gene (7 bases). The germline V and J ends were trimmed by 5 bases and 11 bases, with 27 bases remaining between them. The CDR3 totals 16 residues. Germline V gives CDR1 MNHEY, CDR2 SMNVEV (reference sequence). CDR3 DNA sequence: TGTGCCAGCAGTCCCCTGTGGGGGGGCGGGCACGACACGCAGTACGTC. This codes for CASSPLWGGGHDTQYV.

This sequence joins TRBV11-2 and TRBJ2-3; D remains ambiguous. The CDR3 is 16 amino acids. Germline-derived CDR1 and CDR2 are SGHAT and FQNNGV. The V gene lost 7 bases and the J gene lost 0 bases, with 17 bases spanning the gap. The CDR3 loop reads CASNPLLGLSTDTQYF. The CDR3 DNA reads as TGTGCCAGCAACCCCCTCCTTGGGCTTAGCACAGATACGCAGTATTTT. The whole variable domain, filled in from reference TRBV11-2 and TRBJ2-3, reads EAGVAQSPRYKIIEKRQSVAFWCNPISGHATLYWYQQILGQGPKLLIQFQNNGVVDDSQLPKDRFSAERLKGVDSTLKIQPAKLEDSAVYLCASNPLLGLSTDTQYFGPGTRLTVL.

V usage is TRBV6-1 and J usage is TRBJ2-5; D gene uncertain. This CDR3 region has 13 residues. The V end lost 4 bases, the J end lost 4 bases, and 10 bases lay between the germline ends. CDR1 MNHNS and CDR2 SASEGT come from the germline V gene. The CDR3 nucleotides are TGTGCCAGCAGTGCGGGTAGCCGAGAGACCCAGTACTTC. It is translated as CASSAGSRETQYF.

On this clonotype itself: The junction shows a germline mismatch at one end, possibly a read error. V usage is TRBV27 and J usage is TRBJ2-4; no clear D. This CDR3 is 11 amino acids long. The V gene's germline CDR1 is MNHEY and CDR2 SMNVEV (reference sequence). CDR3: CASGAKNIQYF. The CDR3 nucleotides are TGTGCCAGCGGAGCCAAAAATATTCAGTACTTC.